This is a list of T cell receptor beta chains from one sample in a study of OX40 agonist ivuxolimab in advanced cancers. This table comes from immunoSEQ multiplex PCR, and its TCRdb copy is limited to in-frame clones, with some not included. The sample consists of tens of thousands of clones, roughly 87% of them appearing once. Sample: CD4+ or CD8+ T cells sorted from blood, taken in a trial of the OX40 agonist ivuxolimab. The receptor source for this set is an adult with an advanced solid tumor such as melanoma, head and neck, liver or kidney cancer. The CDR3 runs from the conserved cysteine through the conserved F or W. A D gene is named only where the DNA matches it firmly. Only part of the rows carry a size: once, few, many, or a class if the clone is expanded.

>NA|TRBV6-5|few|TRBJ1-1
CASSYVRGRTEAFF
TGTGCCAGCAGTTACGTGAGGGGCCGAACTGAAGCTTTCTTT
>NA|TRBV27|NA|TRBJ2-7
CASSLSYEQYF
TGTGCCAGCAGCTTAAGTTACGAGCAGTACTTC
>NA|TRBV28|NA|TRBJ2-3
CASVGATDTQYF
TGTGCCAGCGTGGGGGCCACAGATACGCAGTATTTT
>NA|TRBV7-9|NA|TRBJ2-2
CASSLVASLSTGELFF
TGTGCCAGCAGCTTAGTGGCTAGCTTATCCACCGGGGAGCTGTTTTTT
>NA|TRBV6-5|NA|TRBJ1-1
CASSYVGKNTEAFF
TGTGCCAGCAGTTACGTAGGGAAGAACACTGAAGCTTTCTTT
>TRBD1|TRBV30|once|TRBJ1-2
CAWTHGTATYGYTF
TGTGCCTGGACCCATGGGACAGCCACCTATGGCTACACCTTC
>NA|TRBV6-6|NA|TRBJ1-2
CASSYDRYYGYTF
TGTGCCAGCAGCTATGACAGATACTATGGCTACACCTTC
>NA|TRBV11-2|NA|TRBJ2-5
CASSLDAWLDQETQYF
TGTGCCAGCAGCTTAGACGCCTGGCTCGACCAAGAGACCCAGTACTTC
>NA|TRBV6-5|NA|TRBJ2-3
CASKGFSTDTQYF
TGTGCCAGCAAGGGGTTTAGCACAGATACGCAGTATTTT
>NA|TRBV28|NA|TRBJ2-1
CASSLLLGPEGQFF
TGTGCCAGCAGTCTCCTCCTAGGCCCGGAGGGGCAGTTCTTC
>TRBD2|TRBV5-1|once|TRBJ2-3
CASSSRLASGRAVTDTQYF
TGCGCCAGCAGCTCTCGCCTTGCGAGCGGGAGGGCCGTCACAGATACGCAGTATTTT
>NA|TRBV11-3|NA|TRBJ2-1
CASSLQQGAYNEQFF
TGTGCCAGCAGCTTACAGCAGGGCGCCTACAATGAGCAGTTCTTC
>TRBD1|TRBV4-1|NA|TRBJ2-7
CASSQETGQVSYEQYF
TGCGCCAGCAGCCAAGAAACGGGACAGGTCTCCTACGAGCAGTACTTC
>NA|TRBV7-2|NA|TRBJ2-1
CASSPRGKTYNEQFF
TGTGCCAGCAGCCCCCGCGGGAAAACCTACAATGAGCAGTTCTTC
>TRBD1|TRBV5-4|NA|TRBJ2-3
CASSLGDRVADTQYF
TGTGCCAGCAGCTTGGGGGACAGGGTGGCGGATACGCAGTATTTT
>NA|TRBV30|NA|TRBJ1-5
CAWSDRRAYPYSNQPQHF
TGTGCCTGGAGTGACAGGCGGGCGTACCCTTATAGCAATCAGCCCCAGCATTTT
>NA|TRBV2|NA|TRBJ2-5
CAGAVTGLGSQYF
TGTGCCGGCGCAGTAACAGGGTTAGGCTCCCAGTACTTC
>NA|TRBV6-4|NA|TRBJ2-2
CASSLAETTGELFF
TGTGCCAGCAGTTTAGCGGAAACCACCGGGGAGCTGTTTTTT
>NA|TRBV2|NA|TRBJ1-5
CASSERGLKPQHF
TGTGCCAGCAGTGAAAGGGGCCTTAAACCCCAGCATTTT
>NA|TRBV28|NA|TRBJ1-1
CASRYVRGPFEAFF
TGTGCCAGCAGGTATGTCAGGGGTCCGTTTGAAGCTTTCTTT
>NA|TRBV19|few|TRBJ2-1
CASSEGGYAGEQFF
TGTGCCAGTAGTGAAGGGGGATACGCGGGTGAGCAGTTCTTC
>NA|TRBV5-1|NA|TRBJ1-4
CASSLNSPTEEKLFF
TGCGCCAGCAGCTTGAATAGTCCTACTGAGGAAAAACTGTTTTTT
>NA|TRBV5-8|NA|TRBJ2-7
CASSLEGRHSYEQYF
TGTGCCAGCAGCTTGGAGGGCAGGCATTCCTACGAGCAGTACTTC
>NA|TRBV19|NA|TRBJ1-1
CASSIGGSTEAFF
TGTGCCAGTAGTATCGGGGGAAGTACTGAAGCTTTCTTT
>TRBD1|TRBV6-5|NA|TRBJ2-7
CASSSTGGSYEQYF
TGTGCCAGCAGTTCGACAGGGGGCAGCTACGAGCAGTACTTC
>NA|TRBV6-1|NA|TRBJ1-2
CASSVQSGPYYGYTF
TGTGCCAGCAGTGTACAGTCAGGACCATACTATGGCTACACCTTC
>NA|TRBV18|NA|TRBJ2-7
CASSPSGLYYEQYF
TGTGCCAGCTCACCATCTGGGCTTTACTACGAGCAGTACTTC
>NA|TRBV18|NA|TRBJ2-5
CASSPPTGEETQYF
TGTGCCAGCTCACCACCGACAGGAGAAGAGACCCAGTACTTC
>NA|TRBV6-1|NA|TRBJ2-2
CASSEQVFTGELFF
TGTGCCAGCAGTGAACAGGTGTTCACCGGGGAGCTGTTTTTT
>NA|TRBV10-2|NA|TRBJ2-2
CASSPRSGVSGELFF
TGCGCCAGCTCCCCCAGATCGGGAGTGTCCGGGGAGCTGTTTTTT
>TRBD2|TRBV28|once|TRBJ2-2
CASSLILAGLSGELFF
TGTGCCAGCAGTTTAATCCTAGCGGGATTGTCCGGGGAGCTGTTTTTT
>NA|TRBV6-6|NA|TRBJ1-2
CASSYGGEPGGGYTF
TGTGCCAGCAGTTATGGGGGGGAACCCGGTGGTGGCTACACCTTC
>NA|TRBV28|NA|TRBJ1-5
CASSDRSRSNQPQHF
TGTGCCAGCAGTGACAGGTCTCGGAGTAATCAGCCCCAGCATTTT
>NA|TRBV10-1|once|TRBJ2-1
CASSDLAYNEQFF
TGCGCCAGCAGTGACTTGGCCTACAATGAGCAGTTCTTC
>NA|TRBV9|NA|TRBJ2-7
CASSSAYEQYF
TGTGCCAGCAGCTCCGCCTACGAGCAGTACTTC
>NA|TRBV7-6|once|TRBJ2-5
CASSYGRGMETQYF
TGTGCCAGCAGCTATGGTCGGGGTATGGAGACCCAGTACTTC
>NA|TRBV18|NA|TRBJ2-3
CASSPKPVDSRGTDTQYF
TGTGCCAGCTCACCCAAACCTGTGGACAGCCGGGGCACAGATACGCAGTATTTT
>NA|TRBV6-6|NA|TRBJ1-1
CASSYSQGMNTEAFF
TGTGCCAGCAGTTACTCGCAGGGAATGAACACTGAAGCTTTCTTT
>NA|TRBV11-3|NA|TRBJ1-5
CANPGNLTNQPQHF
TGTGCCAACCCAGGGAATTTAACAAATCAGCCCCAGCATTTT
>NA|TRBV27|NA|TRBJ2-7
CASSLLHSYEQYF
TGTGCCAGCAGCCTCCTACATAGTTACGAGCAGTACTTC
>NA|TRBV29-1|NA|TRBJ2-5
CSGADRPGLAQYF
TGCAGCGGAGCAGACAGGCCGGGGTTGGCCCAGTACTTC
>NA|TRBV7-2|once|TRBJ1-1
CASSLGFQRGAFF
TGTGCCAGCAGCTTAGGGTTTCAAAGGGGGGCTTTCTTT
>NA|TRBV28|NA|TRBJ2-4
CASSTPDKRNIQYF
TGTGCCAGCAGTACACCGGACAAAAGGAACATTCAGTACTTC
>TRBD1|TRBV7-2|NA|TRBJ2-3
CASSLGTGVGDTQYF
TGTGCCAGCAGCTTAGGGACAGGGGTAGGTGATACGCAGTATTTT
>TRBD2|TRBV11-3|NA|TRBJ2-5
CASSTSGGQETQYF
TGTGCCAGCAGCACTAGCGGGGGCCAAGAGACCCAGTACTTC
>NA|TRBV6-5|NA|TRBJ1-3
CASKASFSGNTIYF
TGTGCCAGCAAGGCGTCCTTCTCTGGAAACACCATATATTTT
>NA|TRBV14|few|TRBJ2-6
CASSQFGTGANVLTF
TGTGCCAGCAGCCAATTCGGGACTGGGGCCAACGTCCTGACTTTC
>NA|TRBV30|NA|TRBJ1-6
CAWSPTMGSPLHF
TGTGCCTGGAGTCCCACCATGGGATCACCCCTCCACTTT
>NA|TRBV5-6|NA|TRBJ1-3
CASSLLSRGLSGNTIYF
TGTGCCAGCAGCCTCCTTTCTCGCGGTCTCTCTGGAAACACCATATATTTT
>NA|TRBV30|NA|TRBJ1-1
CAWSSSGTEAFF
TGTGCCTGGAGTTCAAGTGGCACTGAAGCTTTCTTT
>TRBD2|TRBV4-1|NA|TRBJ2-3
CASSPGGGPGITDTQYF
TGCGCCAGCAGCCCGGGGGGAGGTCCGGGGATCACAGATACGCAGTATTTT
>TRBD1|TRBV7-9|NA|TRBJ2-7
CASSLARDRTIYEQYF
TGTGCCAGCAGCTTAGCGAGGGACAGAACGATCTACGAGCAGTACTTC
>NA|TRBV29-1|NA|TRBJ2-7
CSVGIRGGSRVQQFYEQYF
TGCAGCGTGGGGATCAGGGGAGGTTCCAGGGTCCAGCAATTCTACGAGCAGTACTTC
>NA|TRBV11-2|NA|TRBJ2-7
CASSLDVNSLYEQYF
TGTGCCAGCAGCTTAGATGTGAACAGTTTATACGAGCAGTACTTC
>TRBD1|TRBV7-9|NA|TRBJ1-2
CASSLGQGNGYTF
TGTGCCAGCAGCTTAGGACAGGGCAATGGCTACACCTTC